Below, 17 T cell receptor beta chains from the same sample are listed, as sequenced in a study of T cells after yellow fever vaccination. TCRdb recomputed calls from the 5' RACE reads with MiXCR, one row per CDR3 protein. The data contain a few hundred thousand distinct CDR3 sequences, roughly 4% of them singletons. Sequencing was performed on PBMCs, taken 5 days after the yellow fever booster vaccination. The receptors derive from a man between 18 and 29 years old who received the YFV17D yellow fever vaccine.

There are a few counts of this clonotype. For the CDR3, the DNA is TGTGCCAGCAGCTTTCTAGCCTCCAATGAGCAGTTCTTC. It translates to CASSFLASNEQFF. The genes are TRBV7-2 and TRBJ2-1; D is perhaps TRBD2 (5 bases). This CDR3 has 13 amino acids. Trimming shortened V by 3 bases and J by 6 bases, and 9 bases separated the two germline ends. CDR1 is SGHTA, CDR2 FQGNSA, per germline.

The table lists this clonotype with many counts. The rearrangement uses TRBV9 and TRBJ2-3; the D is unclear. Germline values: CDR1 SGDLS, CDR2 YYNGEE. Deletions cut 0 bases from V and 2 bases from J, with 16 bases between. The CDR3 runs to 17 residues. CDR3 DNA: TGTGCCAGCAGCGTAGGCGAGGTGGTTTTGAACACAGATACGCAGTATTTT. Protein sequence: CASSVGEVVLNTDTQYF.

There are a few counts of this clonotype. V gene TRBV10-3 combines with J gene TRBJ1-2, with 9 bases fitting TRBD1. Germline V lookup: CDR1 ENHRY, CDR2 SYGVKD. J lost 2 bases, V lost 10 bases, and 5 bases had no gene match. This CDR3 region has 13 residues. The DNA of the CDR3 is TGTGCCACCCGGACAGGGGAGAACTATGGCTACACCTTC. Its translation: CATRTGENYGYTF.

This clonotype was found a few times. V and J are TRBV11-2 and TRBJ2-7; TRBD1 matches at 8 bases. CDR1 is SGHAT, CDR2 FQNNGV, per germline. V trimming: 1 base; J trimming: 3 bases; junction bases outside the gene matches: 5. The CDR3 runs 15 residues. DNA of the CDR3: TGTGCCAGCAGCTTAGGCCCTACAGGGGGCTACGAGCAGTACTTC. It specifies CASSLGPTGGYEQYF.

J is TRBJ2-3 and V is TRBV12-3 or TRBV12-4; no reliable D call. This CDR3 is 15 amino acids long. Between the trimmed V and J ends, which lost 7 bases and 4 bases, there was a span of 18 bases. CDR3 protein: CASTSGSVGPDTQYF. DNA of the CDR3: TGTGCCAGCACCTCAGGTAGTGTCGGCCCAGATACGCAGTATTTT.

This chain uses TRBV9 with TRBJ1-1; unclear D gene. Per germline, CDR1 SGDLS and CDR2 YYNGEE. V was shortened by 1 base and J by 4 bases, with 11 bases between the two germline ends. This CDR3 contains 14 residues. The CDR3 bases are TGTGCCAGCAGCGTAACGCAGGAGTCCACTGAAGCTTTCTTT. Protein: CASSVTQESTEAFF.

This sequence joins TRBV6-5 and TRBJ2-7, with 9 bases aligning to TRBD1. The CDR3 contains 15 residues. Germline-derived CDR1 and CDR2 are MNHEY and SVGAGI. V trimming: 6 bases; J trimming: 0 bases; junction bases outside the gene matches: 6. CDR3 amino acids: CASRSTGQGSYEQYV. The CDR3 DNA is TGTGCCAGCAGGTCAACGGGACAGGGCTCCTACGAGCAGTACGTC.

V gene TRBV20-1 combines with J gene TRBJ2-5, with 10 bases fitting TRBD2. The CDR3 contains 14 residues. V lost 5 bases to trimming and J lost 5 bases; unmatched junction nucleotides: 8. Germline V gene sequence: CDR1 DFQATT, CDR2 SNEGSKA (reference sequence). For the CDR3, the DNA is TGCAGTGCTGACCCAGCGGGAGGGCCGGAGACCCAGTACTTC. Its translation: CSADPAGGPETQYF.

This clonotype was seen at least ten times. This chain connects TRBV12-3 or TRBV12-4 to TRBJ1-5; 10 bases match TRBD1. The CDR3 covers 15 residues. Germline trimming cut 5 bases from V and 6 bases from J; bases unmatched to any gene: 7. The chain's CDR3 is CASSVTGGAGQPQHF. In DNA, the CDR3 is TGTGCCAGCAGTGTGACAGGGGGCGCGGGTCAGCCCCAGCATTTT.

This clonotype was recorded many times. The genes are TRBV7-2 and TRBJ2-2, with D perhaps being TRBD1 or TRBD2 (5 bases each). The CDR3 totals 15 residues. Germline values: CDR1 SGHTA, CDR2 FQGNSA. The V and J ends lost 1 base and 5 bases respectively, with 11 bases between them. CDR3 DNA: TGTGCCAGCAGCTTAGATGTGGGGACGACCGGGGAGCTGTTTTTT. Protein sequence: CASSLDVGTTGELFF.

The chain links TRBV5-1 to TRBJ1-2; weak D call: TRBD1 (6 bases). Germline V gene lookup returns CDR1 SGHRS and CDR2 YFSETQ. The CDR3 is 15 residues long. The V end was cut by 5 bases, the J end by 0 bases, with 14 bases between. CDR3 DNA sequence: TGCGCCAGCAGTACCGGGGACACAGCTAACTATGGCTACACCTTC. This codes for CASSTGDTANYGYTF.

This clonotype was seen at least ten times. The chain is built from TRBV4-3 and TRBJ1-2; D is ambiguous. This CDR3 contains 13 residues. V gave up 0 bases and J gave up 7 bases, with 9 bases separating them. Per the germline V gene, CDR1 is LGHNA and CDR2 is YSLEER. CDR3 loop: CASSQESWGGYTF. CDR3 DNA sequence: TGCGCCAGCAGCCAAGAGTCCTGGGGTGGCTACACCTTC.

This clonotype appeared many times. The chain joins TRBV4-2 to TRBJ2-7, with 10 positions matching TRBD1. Germline V gives CDR1 LGHNA, CDR2 YNFKEQ. Germline trimming cut 5 bases from V and 5 bases from J; bases unmatched to any gene: 9. The CDR3 sequence is 15 residues long. The CDR3 spells CASSTLGTGDHEQYF. The DNA of the CDR3 is TGTGCCAGCAGCACCCTTGGGACAGGGGACCACGAGCAGTACTTC.

Only a few counts were recorded for this clonotype. The J gene is TRBJ2-7, the V gene TRBV25-1; no definite D call. Per the germline V gene, CDR1 is MGHDK and CDR2 is SYGVNS. The CDR3 runs to 13 residues. V lost 3 bases, J lost 6 bases, and 12 bases lay in between. In DNA, the CDR3 is TGTGCCAGCAGTGACCCGCCTCTGGGCGAGCAGTACGTC. Translating gives CASSDPPLGEQYV.

This clonotype has ten or more counts. The rearrangement links TRBV7-6 to TRBJ2-1, with D possibly matching TRBD2 (5 bases). V lost 1 base to trimming and J lost 10 bases, with 8 bases between them. Germline V lookup: CDR1 SGHVS, CDR2 FNYEAQ. CDR3 length: 12 residues. This chain's CDR3 is CASSLGGKEQFF. DNA of the CDR3: TGTGCCAGCAGCTTAGGAGGGAAGGAGCAGTTCTTC.

The chain carries TRBV30 and TRBJ1-3; D is undetermined. The CDR3 is made up of 16 amino acids. Germline CDR1 and CDR2: GTSNPN and SVGIG (reference sequence). Trimming left V 5 bases short and J 3 bases short, with 20 bases between. The CDR3 coding sequence is TGTGCCTGGCGTTCTCGGTCCCGGGCGGTTGGAAACACCATATATTTT. Translation: CAWRSRSRAVGNTIYF.

This clonotype has at least ten counts. The chain joins TRBV5-1 to TRBJ2-5, with unresolved D. CDR3 length: 13 amino acids. Per germline, CDR1 SGHRS and CDR2 YFSETQ. V lost 2 bases and J 3 bases, leaving 8 bases between the germline ends. CDR3 loop: CASSFGSEETQYF. DNA for the CDR3: TGCGCCAGCAGCTTTGGGTCGGAAGAGACCCAGTACTTC.